The 32 T cell receptor beta chains below come from one sample, sequenced in a study of CD8+CD57+ T cells in acquired aplastic anemia. Only patients with CD8+CD57+ cell expansion on flow cytometry were chosen for sequencing. Genomic DNA templated the TCR beta VDJ and CDR3 profiling. TCRdb used MiXCR to reprocess the reads, holding one entry per CDR3 protein. This sample has 200,000 to 250,000 distinct CDR3 sequences; almost 50% occur once, and the top ten carry just under 20%. The sequencing sample was made of sorted CD4+, CD8+, or CD8+CD57+ T cells (not recorded which) from PBMCs. The receptor source for this set is a human donor with aplastic anemia.

This clonotype has ten or more counts. This rearrangement joins TRBV14 to TRBJ2-3; 10 positions agree with TRBD1. Unmatched junction bases numbered 20, after V lost 2 bases and J lost 3 bases. This CDR3 comprises 21 residues. Germline CDR1 SGHDN, CDR2 FVKESK. In DNA form, the CDR3 reads TGTGCCAGCAGCCAAAGCCCGCACGAGGGGACAGGGGATTGGTGGACAGATACGCAGTATTTT. As protein: CASSQSPHEGTGDWWTDTQYF.

This clonotype was counted at least ten times. The V gene is TRBV5-8, the J gene TRBJ1-5, with TRBD1 as a possible D gene (6 bases). Germline lookup yields CDR1 SGHTS and CDR2 YDEGEE. The CDR3 loop spans 19 amino acids. Trimming stripped 3 bases from V and 0 bases from J, with 22 bases between. The CDR3 bases are TGTGCCAGCAGCTCGTACCCGGGACATCCAACCCTTAGCAATCAGCCCCAGCATTTT. Encoded protein: CASSSYPGHPTLSNQPQHF.

This clonotype was recorded at least ten times. V usage is TRBV20-1 and J usage is TRBJ1-2; 11 nucleotides line up with TRBD1. V shed 1 base, J shed 3 bases, and the junction held 4 bases outside the gene matches. CDR3 length: 15 amino acids. The germline V gene has CDR1 DFQATT and CDR2 SNEGSKA (reference sequence). The DNA of the CDR3 is TGCAGTGCTAGAGCGCCGGGACAGGGGGACTATGGCTACACCTTC. Its protein product is CSARAPGQGDYGYTF.

The chain links TRBV5-1 to TRBJ2-2; D not resolved. The CDR3 extends over 13 amino acids. The V gene lost 0 bases and the J gene lost 8 bases, with 8 bases spanning the gap. The germline V gene encodes CDR1 SGHRS and CDR2 YFSETQ. CDR3 amino acids: CASSLVLGGELFF. The CDR3 nucleotides read TGCGCCAGCAGCTTGGTCTTGGGAGGGGAGCTGTTTTTT.

To note about this clonotype: A much larger clone lies a single base off, so this may be a read error. The V gene is TRBV12-3 or TRBV12-4, the J gene TRBJ1-3; tentatively, D is TRBD1 (5 bases). CDR3 length: 14 residues. The CDR3 loop is CAGSHRFSGNTIYF. CDR3 nucleotide sequence: TGTGCCGGCAGTCACAGGTTCTCTGGAAACACCATATATTTT.

There are a few counts of this clonotype. This chain connects TRBV19 to TRBJ2-1; 11 bases align to TRBD1. The CDR3 runs 14 residues. Looked up from germline, CDR1 is LNHDA and CDR2 is SQIVND (reference sequence). The junction had 4 bases not matched to a gene; V was cut back by 6 bases and J by 6 bases. The DNA of the CDR3 is TGTGCCAGTAGGGGACAGGGGGTAGGCAATGAGCAGTTCTTC. Its translation: CASRGQGVGNEQFF.

This clonotype was observed many times. The chain uses TRBV20-1 and TRBJ2-1; 10 bases agree with TRBD2. Germline values: CDR1 DFQATT, CDR2 SNEGSKA (reference sequence). The CDR3 extends over 14 amino acids. Trimming cost V 2 bases and J 7 bases; bases outside gene matches: 5. The CDR3 is CSARLAGVRNEQFF. CDR3 sequence (DNA): TGCAGTGCTAGACTAGCGGGGGTCAGGAATGAGCAGTTCTTC.

Concerning this clonotype itself: A much larger clonotype is one base distant, so this may be a read error. This CDR3 reads CASGESRETQYF. CDR3 in DNA: TGTGCCAGCGGTGAATCTAGAGAGACCCAGTACTTC. The rearrangement uses TRBV10-3 and TRBJ2-5, with no clear D. Germline V gene data show CDR1 as ENHRY and CDR2 as SYGVKD. The CDR3 totals 12 residues. V lost 10 bases and J lost 4, with 13 bases in between.

This clonotype was detected many times. At one boundary the junction diverges from the germline segment, which might be a read error. The chain is built from TRBV7-7 and TRBJ2-5, with 8 bases matching TRBD1. There are 14 residues in the CDR3. Per germline, CDR1 SSHAT and CDR2 FNYEAQ (reference sequence). CDR3 region: CASSLPGGGETQYF. The CDR3 DNA reads TGTGCTAGCAGCTTACCAGGGGGCGGAGAGACCCAGTACTTC.

This clonotype was counted ten times or more. V gene TRBV15 combines with J gene TRBJ2-5; 10 bases are a match to TRBD1. V lost 3 bases to trimming and J lost 2 bases; unmatched junction nucleotides: 0. Germline CDR1 is LNHNV and CDR2 is YYDKDF (reference sequence). The CDR3 covers 14 residues. CDR3 amino acids: CATSRDRGQETQYF. The CDR3 region has the DNA TGTGCCACCAGCAGGGACAGGGGGCAAGAGACCCAGTACTTC.

This clonotype showed up many times. The chain links TRBV7-9 to TRBJ1-1; no clear D gene. CDR3 length: 13 residues. The germline V gene encodes CDR1 SEHNR and CDR2 FQNEAQ (reference sequence). The V end lost 5 bases, the J end lost 7 bases, and 14 bases lay between the germline ends. As DNA, the CDR3 is TGTGCCAGCAGCCGGAGTGCCCCCCTTGAAGCTTTCTTT. Translation gives CASSRSAPLEAFF. The whole variable domain, remainder taken from reference TRBV7-9 and TRBJ1-1, is DTGVSQNPRHKITKRGQNVTFRCDPISEHNRLYWYRQTLGQGPEFLTYFQNEAQLEKSRLLSDRFSAERPKGSFSTLEIQRTEQGDSAMYLCASSRSAPLEAFFGQGTRLTVV.

The chain recombines TRBV19 with TRBJ1-1; 7 bases are shared with TRBD1. The CDR3 is 15 residues long. Germline-derived CDR1 and CDR2 are LNHDA and SQIVND (reference sequence). The V gene end was trimmed by 6 bases and the J gene end by 5 bases; junction bases not matched to a gene: 12. The CDR3 is CASSRKALQGTEAFF. The CDR3 region has the DNA TGTGCCAGTAGCCGGAAGGCCTTACAGGGGACTGAAGCTTTCTTT. The full variable domain, in which reference TRBV19 and TRBJ1-1 provide the parts outside the CDR3, is DGGITQSPKYLFRKEGQNVTLSCEQNLNHDAMYWYRQDPGQGLRLIYYSQIVNDFQKGDIAEGYSVSREKKESFPLTVTSAQKNPTAFYLCASSRKALQGTEAFFGQGTRLTVV.

For this clonotype: The CDR3 does not close with the conserved phenylalanine or tryptophan, likely indicating a read error. The rearrangement links TRBV2 to TRBJ1-2; 9 positions match TRBD1. The germline gives CDR1 SNHLY, CDR2 FYNNEI. Unmatched junction bases numbered 3, after V lost 6 bases and J lost 1 base. The CDR3 has 14 amino acids. The CDR3 DNA is TGTGCCAGCAGGGACAGGGGATATAACTATGGCTACACCTCC. Protein: CASRDRGYNYGYTS.

The chain carries TRBV7-6 and TRBJ2-7, with TRBD2 as a possible D gene (6 bases). Germline CDR1 and CDR2: SGHVS and FNYEAQ. V was clipped by 1 base and J by 3 bases, with 7 bases between them. The CDR3 contains 13 residues. The CDR3 region has the DNA TGTGCCAGCAGCTTAGGGGGACTCTACGAGCAGTACTTC. It specifies CASSLGGLYEQYF. Filled out from reference TRBV7-6 and TRBJ2-7, the complete variable domain reads GAGVSQSPRYKVTKRGQDVALRCDPISGHVSLYWYRQALGQGPEFLTYFNYEAQQDKSGLPNDRFSAERPEGSISTLTIQRTEQRDSAMYRCASSLGGLYEQYFGPGTRLTVT.

This clonotype showed up many times. The CDR3 protein is CASSPGDTGWGEQFF. CDR3 DNA sequence: TGTGCCAGCAGTCCCGGGGACACAGGATGGGGTGAGCAGTTCTTC. The rearrangement uses TRBV12-3 or TRBV12-4 and TRBJ2-1; perhaps TRBD1 as D (6 bases). V gave up 5 bases and J gave up 9 bases, with 20 bases separating them. The CDR3 length is 15 residues.

This clonotype was seen a few times. A single base separates this from a much larger clone, so it may be a read error. The V gene is TRBV5-1, the J gene TRBJ2-7, with 7 positions matching TRBD1. Germline CDR1 and CDR2: SGHRS and YFSETQ. V gave up 4 bases and J gave up 2 bases; unmatched junction bases: 12. This CDR3 is built from 16 residues. CDR3 protein: CASSPDRPGGPYEQYF. DNA of the CDR3: TGCGCCAGCAGCCCGGACCGGCCAGGGGGACCCTACGAGCAGTACTTC.

The chain carries TRBV7-2 and TRBJ2-5; D might be TRBD2 (6 bases). The V gene's germline CDR1 is SGHTA and CDR2 FQGNSA. V dropped 5 bases and J dropped 2 bases, with 18 bases sitting between them. The CDR3 length is 16 residues. CDR3 DNA: TGTGCCAGCAGCCTACATAGCGGCGTTATTCAAGAGACCCAGTACTTC. This translates into CASSLHSGVIQETQYF.

V gene TRBV7-9 combines with J gene TRBJ1-6, with a weak D call TRBD1 (6 bases). Per the germline V gene, CDR1 is SEHNR and CDR2 is FQNEAQ (reference sequence). This CDR3 spans 15 amino acids. V gave up 3 bases and J gave up 9 bases, with 15 bases separating them. DNA of the CDR3: TGTGCCAGCAGCTTGAATACAGGGAAAACTTCACCCCTCCACTTT. Its translation is CASSLNTGKTSPLHF.

This clonotype has a count of ten or more. This chain connects TRBV2 to TRBJ2-3; D is perhaps TRBD2 (6 bases). V shed 9 bases and J shed 1 base, with 17 bases lying between them. The germline V gene has CDR1 SNHLY and CDR2 FYNNEI. This CDR3 region has 15 residues. The CDR3 sequence is CARALRRARTDTQYF. DNA for the CDR3: TGTGCCAGAGCCTTAAGGAGGGCACGCACAGATACGCAGTATTTT.

In its sample, this clonotype was seen many times. The V gene is TRBV5-1, the J gene TRBJ2-7, with D unclear. Germline lookup yields CDR1 SGHRS and CDR2 YFSETQ. The V and J ends lost 0 bases and 6 bases respectively, with 10 bases between them. The CDR3 spans 13 residues. The CDR3: CASSLAGSLEQYF. The CDR3 bases are TGCGCCAGCAGCTTGGCCGGAAGTCTCGAGCAGTACTTC.

Regarding this clonotype: Compared with germline, one end of the junction differs, possibly owing to a read error. The rearrangement links TRBV5-1 to TRBJ2-2; 10 bases match TRBD1. This CDR3 contains 14 residues. Germline V gene lookup returns CDR1 SGHRS and CDR2 YFSETQ. Here the CDR3 reads CASSVRDRGTELSF. Written as DNA, the CDR3 is TGCGCCAGCAGCGTCCGGGACAGGGGCACGGAGCTGTCTTTT.

Ten or more counts support this clonotype. The chain links TRBV12-3 or TRBV12-4 to TRBJ2-7; TRBD1 aligns across 9 bases. V lost 6 bases and J lost 4; bases outside the gene matches: 7. This CDR3 spans 14 amino acids. CDR3 in DNA: TGTGCCAGCAGCCCAGACAGGGGGTGGTACGAGCAGTACTTC. This encodes CASSPDRGWYEQYF.

Comment on this clonotype: This may arise from a read error, as a much more abundant clone is one base away. The chain joins TRBV20-1 to TRBJ1-1; TRBD1 is a possible D gene (6 bases). Germline V CDR1 and CDR2: DFQATT, SNEGSKA (reference sequence). There are 17 residues in the CDR3. CDR3 sequence reads: CSVRDQRGKMRSTEAFF. In DNA form, the CDR3 reads TGCAGTGTTAGAGATCAGAGGGGGAAAATGAGGAGTACTGAAGCTTTCTTT.

In DNA form, the CDR3 reads TGTGCCAGCAGTGAAGCGCCCCTGGAGGAGACCCAGTACTTC. Translated, it gives CASSEAPLEETQYF. This chain connects TRBV6-1 to TRBJ2-5, with D uncertain. CDR1 MNHNS and CDR2 SASEGT come from the germline V gene. V lost 0 bases to trimming and J lost 5 bases, with 10 bases between them. The CDR3 spans 14 residues.

This chain joins TRBV19 and TRBJ2-7, with a weak D call TRBD1 (8 bases). Trimming took off 5 bases at V and 0 bases at J, with 14 bases between the two ends. Germline V CDR1 and CDR2: LNHDA, SQIVND (reference sequence). The CDR3 is 15 amino acids. CDR3 residues: CASSQQGGDSYEQYF. CDR3 bases: TGTGCCAGTAGTCAACAGGGGGGGGACTCCTACGAGCAGTACTTC.

This sequence joins TRBV28 and TRBJ1-5; 7 bases are a match to TRBD1. This CDR3 spans 15 amino acids. The trim removed 3 bases at V and 3 bases at J, leaving 5 bases unmatched. The germline CDR1 and CDR2 sequences are MDHEN and SYDVKM. CDR3 sequence (DNA): TGTGCCAGCAGTTTTGAGGGGACAGTCAATCAGCCCCAGCATTTT. Its protein is CASSFEGTVNQPQHF.

This clonotype was picked up a small number of times. The chain carries TRBV18 and TRBJ1-2; D gene uncertain. The CDR3 contains 13 residues. CDR1 and CDR2 from the germline V gene are KGHSH and LQKENI. Trimming shortened V by 2 bases and J by 1 base, and 5 bases separated the two germline ends. The CDR3: CASSPEVNYGYTF. In DNA form, the CDR3 reads TGTGCCAGCTCACCAGAAGTTAACTATGGCTACACCTTC.

Ten or more counts support this clonotype. The V and J genes are TRBV6-1 and TRBJ1-2; 8 nucleotides match TRBD1. The CDR3 consists of 14 residues. J was trimmed by 4 bases and V by 3 bases; bases with no gene match: 4. Germline values: CDR1 MNHNS, CDR2 SASEGT. The chain's CDR3 is CASSEGQVLYGYTF. The CDR3 nucleotides are TGTGCCAGCAGTGAGGGACAGGTCCTCTATGGCTACACCTTC.

The table lists this clonotype with many counts. The rearrangement joins TRBV5-6 to TRBJ2-3; 8 bases align to TRBD1. The CDR3 runs to 16 residues. Germline CDR1 reads SGHDT; CDR2 reads YYEEEE. V lost 2 bases to trimming and J lost 4 bases; unmatched junction nucleotides: 9. The CDR3, as DNA: TGTGCCAGCAGCTTCCCCCAGGGGGCAAGGGCAGATACGCAGTATTTT. As protein: CASSFPQGARADTQYF.

The table lists this clonotype with many counts. The rearrangement joins TRBV10-3 to TRBJ2-3; 8 bases agree with TRBD2. CDR3 size: 13 residues. J lost 6 bases, V lost 5 bases, and 4 bases had no gene match. The germline V gene encodes CDR1 ENHRY and CDR2 SYGVKD. CDR3 sequence reads: CAISRGGGDTQYF. The CDR3 DNA reads as TGTGCCATCAGTCGGGGGGGTGGTGATACGCAGTATTTT.

This sequence joins TRBV19 and TRBJ1-2; TRBD1 agrees at 7 bases. Trimming took 3 bases from V and 4 from J; bases not matched to a gene: 8. The CDR3 runs 15 residues. Germline CDR1 reads LNHDA; CDR2 reads SQIVND (reference sequence). The CDR3 nucleotides read TGTGCCAGTAGTATCCCTGAACAGGGGTTCTATGGCTACACCTTC. Amino acids: CASSIPEQGFYGYTF.

The V call is TRBV7-3, the J call TRBJ2-7, with 11 bases fitting TRBD1. V shed 4 bases, J shed 6 bases, and the junction held 8 bases outside the gene matches. The CDR3 runs 15 residues. Germline loops: CDR1 SGHTA, CDR2 FQGTGA. The CDR3 is CASSSWTGGAGEQYF. The CDR3 DNA is TGTGCCAGCAGCTCCTGGACAGGGGGCGCGGGCGAGCAGTACTTC.